Presented here are 15 T cell receptor beta chains from one specimen sequenced in a study of T cell responses to AZD1222 COVID-19 vaccine. The data were produced by immunoSEQ multiplex PCR, yet TCRdb's version contains in-frame clones alone and is incomplete. Found here are about 110,000 clones, about 88% of them singletons; the top ten hold under 20%. Here the sequenced sample was peripheral blood, taken on day 0 of AZD1222 vaccination. Receptor source: an adult in good health.

V usage is TRBV3-1 (or the pseudogene TRBV3-2) and J usage is TRBJ1-4; possibly TRBD1 for D (5 bases). This CDR3 region has 13 residues. CDR1 LGHDT and CDR2 YNNKEL come from the germline V gene (reference sequence). Trimming took off 7 bases at V and 6 bases at J, with 12 bases between the two ends. CDR3 nucleotides: TGTGCCAGCACCACCGGGGGGGATGAAAAACTGTTTTTT. Translated, it gives CASTTGGDEKLFF.

This rearrangement joins TRBV4-2 to TRBJ2-7, with D possibly TRBD2 on 7 matching bases. The V gene's germline CDR1 is LGHNA and CDR2 YNFKEQ. The CDR3 covers 15 residues. The V gene lost 0 bases and the J gene lost 4 bases, with 13 bases spanning the gap. The CDR3 nucleotides are TGTGCCAGCAGCCAAGAGGGGGGGCAGGCATACGAGCAGTACTTC. Protein sequence: CASSQEGGQAYEQYF.

The gene calls are TRBV24-1 and TRBJ2-6; D perhaps matches TRBD2 (7 bases). V was cut by 4 bases and J by 2 bases, with 14 bases left in between. Germline CDR1 KGHDR, CDR2 SFDVKD. The CDR3 length is 17 residues. DNA of the CDR3: TGTGCCACCAGTGACCCTAAGGGGGGGGCTGGGGCCAACGTCCTGACTTTC. It specifies CATSDPKGGAGANVLTF.

The chain carries TRBV6-5 and TRBJ1-1; D not certain. Trimming removed 6 bases at V and 2 bases at J, with 13 bases between. Germline values: CDR1 MNHEY, CDR2 SVGAGI. This CDR3 comprises 14 residues. The CDR3 region is CASRLDHPNTEAFF. The CDR3, as DNA: TGTGCCAGCAGACTGGACCACCCTAACACTGAAGCTTTCTTT.

The chain joins TRBV7-9 to TRBJ1-1; D gene uncertain. This CDR3 spans 13 amino acids. Trimming removed 4 bases from V and 1 base from J, with 7 bases in between. Looked up from germline, CDR1 is SEHNR and CDR2 is FQNEAQ (reference sequence). The CDR3 nucleotides are TGTGCCAGCAGCTCGACGGAGAACACTGAAGCTTTCTTT. It is translated as CASSSTENTEAFF.

The J gene is TRBJ1-2, the V gene TRBV24-1; the match to TRBD1 covers 8 bases. Germline values: CDR1 KGHDR, CDR2 SFDVKD. The CDR3 has 14 amino acids. V lost 4 bases and J lost 5; bases outside the gene matches: 5. The CDR3 region has the DNA TGTGCCACCAGTGACCCTGACAGGGGATATGGCTACACCTTC. This translates into CATSDPDRGYGYTF.

The rearrangement links TRBV2 to TRBJ1-1; TRBD1 might be the D (5 bases). CDR1 SNHLY and CDR2 FYNNEI come from the germline V gene. Trimming took 8 bases from V and 5 from J, leaving 12 bases between them. The CDR3 contains 12 residues. The CDR3 DNA sequence: TGTGCCAGCGAGTTTGGGGGAACTGAAGCTTTCTTT. Translating gives CASEFGGTEAFF.

This clone appeared a single time. A much more abundant neighbour one base away suggests this may be a read error. J is TRBJ2-1 and V is TRBV11-2; a weak D match, TRBD2 (6 bases). V was pared by 6 bases and J by 4 bases, with 19 bases between. CDR3 length: 16 residues. Germline V lookup: CDR1 SGHAT, CDR2 FQNNGV. CDR3 sequence reads: CASRPVGTGVYNEQFF. The CDR3 coding sequence is TGTGCCAGCAGACCCGTTGGGACTGGCGTGTACAATGAGCAGTTCTTC. The whole variable domain, remainder taken from reference TRBV11-2 and TRBJ2-1, is EAGVAQSPRYKIIEKRQSVAFWCNPISGHATLYWYQQILGQGPKLLIQFQNNGVVDDSQLPKDRFSAERLKGVDSTLKIQPAKLEDSAVYLCASRPVGTGVYNEQFFGPGTRLTVL.

The V and J genes are TRBV6-5 and TRBJ1-1; 9 nucleotides agree with TRBD1. The CDR3 extends over 14 amino acids. The junction had 7 bases not matched to a gene; V was cut back by 6 bases and J by 5 bases. Germline CDR1 and CDR2: MNHEY and SVGAGI. The CDR3 region has the DNA TGTGCCAGCAGGAAGACAGGGGGGGGAACTGAAGCTTTCTTT. Translating it yields CASRKTGGGTEAFF.

The chain uses TRBV6-2 or TRBV6-3 and TRBJ1-3, with 7 bases fitting TRBD1. Germline assignment: CDR1 MNHEY and CDR2 SVGEGT. J gave up 0 bases and V 5 bases, and 4 bases lay outside the gene matches. This CDR3 spans 15 amino acids. CDR3 DNA sequence: TGTGCCAGCAGTCAACAGGGGCGCTCTGGAAACACCATATATTTT. Translating gives CASSQQGRSGNTIYF.

The V call is TRBV10-3, the J call TRBJ2-7; D remains ambiguous. The length of the CDR3 is 15 residues. V was clipped by 6 bases and J by 2 bases, with 17 bases between them. CDR1 and CDR2 from the germline V gene are ENHRY and SYGVKD. CDR3 bases: TGTGCCATCAGCGAACCACAGAGAAGCACCTACGAGCAGTACTTC. It specifies CAISEPQRSTYEQYF.

The chain carries TRBV5-4 and TRBJ2-5; 10 bases align to TRBD2. CDR1 is SGHNT, CDR2 YYREEE, per germline (reference sequence). Trimming removed 0 bases from V and 7 bases from J; junction bases left unmatched: 9. CDR3 length: 16 residues. CDR3 sequence reads: CASSLELAGGWGTQYF. CDR3 nucleotide sequence: TGTGCCAGCAGCTTGGAGTTAGCGGGGGGATGGGGGACCCAGTACTTC.

The chain couples TRBV7-9 to TRBJ2-3, with D possibly being TRBD2 (5 bases). The V gene's germline CDR1 is SEHNR and CDR2 FQNEAQ (reference sequence). This CDR3 comprises 14 residues. Trimming took 11 bases from V and 4 from J, leaving 19 bases between them. The CDR3: CASSSGGRADTQYF. The CDR3 DNA reads TGTGCCTCGTCGTCTGGCGGGCGGGCAGATACGCAGTATTTT.

The chain uses TRBV15 and TRBJ1-5; D ambiguous. CDR1 is LNHNV and CDR2 is YYDKDF in the germline V gene (reference sequence). Trimming removed 0 bases at V and 7 bases at J, with 10 bases between. CDR3 length: 14 residues. CDR3 in DNA: TGTGCCACCAGCAGAGATCCGGGAATCCAGCCCCAGCATTTT. It encodes CATSRDPGIQPQHF.

The rearrangement uses TRBV7-9 and TRBJ2-7; TRBD1 matches 7 bases. The trim removed 1 base at V and 2 bases at J, leaving 2 bases unmatched. The CDR3 is 14 amino acids. The germline gives CDR1 SEHNR, CDR2 FQNEAQ (reference sequence). CDR3 in DNA: TGTGCCAGCAGCTTAGGACAGGGTACCTACGAGCAGTACTTC. This encodes CASSLGQGTYEQYF.